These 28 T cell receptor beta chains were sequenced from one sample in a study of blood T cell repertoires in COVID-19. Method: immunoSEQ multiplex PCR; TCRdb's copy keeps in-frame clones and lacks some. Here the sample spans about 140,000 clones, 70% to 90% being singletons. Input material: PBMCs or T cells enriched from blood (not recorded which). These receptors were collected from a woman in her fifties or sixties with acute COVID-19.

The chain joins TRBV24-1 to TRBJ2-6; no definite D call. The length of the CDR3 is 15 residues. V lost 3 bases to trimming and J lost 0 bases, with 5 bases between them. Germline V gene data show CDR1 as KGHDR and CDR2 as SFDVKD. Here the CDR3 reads CATSDPSSGANVLTF. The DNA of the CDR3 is TGTGCCACCAGTGATCCGAGCTCTGGGGCCAACGTCCTGACTTTC.

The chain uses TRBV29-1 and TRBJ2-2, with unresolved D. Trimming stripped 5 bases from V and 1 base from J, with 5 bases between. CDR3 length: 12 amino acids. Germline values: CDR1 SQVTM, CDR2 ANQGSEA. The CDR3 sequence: CSVSLNTGELFF. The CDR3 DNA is TGCAGCGTTTCTCTGAACACCGGGGAGCTGTTTTTT.

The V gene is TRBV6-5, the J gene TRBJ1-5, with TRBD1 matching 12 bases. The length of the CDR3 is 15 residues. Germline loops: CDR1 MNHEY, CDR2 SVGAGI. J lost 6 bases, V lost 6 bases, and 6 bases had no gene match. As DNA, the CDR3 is TGTGCCAGCAGCACCGGGACAGGGGGCACTCAGCCCCAGCATTTT. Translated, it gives CASSTGTGGTQPQHF.

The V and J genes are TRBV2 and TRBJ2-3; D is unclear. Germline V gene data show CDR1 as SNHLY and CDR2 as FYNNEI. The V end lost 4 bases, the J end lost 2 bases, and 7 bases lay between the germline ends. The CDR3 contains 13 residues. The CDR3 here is CASSGQITDTQYF. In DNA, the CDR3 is TGTGCCAGCAGTGGGCAGATCACAGATACGCAGTATTTT.

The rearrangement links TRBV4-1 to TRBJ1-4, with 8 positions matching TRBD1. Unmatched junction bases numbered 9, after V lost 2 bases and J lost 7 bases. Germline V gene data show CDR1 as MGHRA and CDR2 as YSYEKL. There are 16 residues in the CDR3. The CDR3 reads CASSQQIGQGGEKLFF. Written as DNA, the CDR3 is TGCGCCAGCAGCCAACAAATCGGACAGGGAGGTGAAAAACTGTTTTTT.

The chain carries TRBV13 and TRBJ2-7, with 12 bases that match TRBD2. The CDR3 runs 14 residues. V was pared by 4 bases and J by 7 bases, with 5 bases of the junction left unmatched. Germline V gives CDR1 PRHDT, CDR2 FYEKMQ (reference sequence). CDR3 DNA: TGTGCCAGCAGCTCCGGACTAGCGGGGTTGGAGCAGTACTTC. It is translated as CASSSGLAGLEQYF.

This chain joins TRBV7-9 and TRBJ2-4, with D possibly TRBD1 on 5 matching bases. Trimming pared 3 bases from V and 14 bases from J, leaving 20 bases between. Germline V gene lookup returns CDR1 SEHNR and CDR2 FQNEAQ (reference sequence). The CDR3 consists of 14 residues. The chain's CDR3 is CASSFDSGPQGKYF. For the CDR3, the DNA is TGTGCCAGCAGCTTTGATTCGGGTCCTCAGGGAAAGTACTTC.

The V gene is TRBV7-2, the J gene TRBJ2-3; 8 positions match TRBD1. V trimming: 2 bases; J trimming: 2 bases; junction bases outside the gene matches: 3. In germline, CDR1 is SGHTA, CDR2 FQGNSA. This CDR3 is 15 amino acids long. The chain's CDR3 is CASSLQGAPTDTQYF. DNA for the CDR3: TGTGCCAGCAGCTTACAGGGGGCACCCACAGATACGCAGTATTTT.

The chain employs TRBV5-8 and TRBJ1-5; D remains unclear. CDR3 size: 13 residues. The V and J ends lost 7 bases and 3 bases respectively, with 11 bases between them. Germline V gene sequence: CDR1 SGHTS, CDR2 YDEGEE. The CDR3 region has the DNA TGTGCCAGCGGACTATATGACAATCAGCCCCAGCATTTT. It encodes CASGLYDNQPQHF.

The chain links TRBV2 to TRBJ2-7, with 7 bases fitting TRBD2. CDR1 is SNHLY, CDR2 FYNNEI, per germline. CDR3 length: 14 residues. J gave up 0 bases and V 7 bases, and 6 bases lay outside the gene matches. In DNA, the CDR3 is TGTGCCAGCATGTCGAGCGGGGTCTCCTACGAGCAGTACTTC. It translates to CASMSSGVSYEQYF.

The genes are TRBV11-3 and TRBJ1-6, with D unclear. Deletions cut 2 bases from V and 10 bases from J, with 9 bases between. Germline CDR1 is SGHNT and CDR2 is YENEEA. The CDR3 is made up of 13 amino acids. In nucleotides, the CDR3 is TGTGCCAGCAGCTTACCCCCTCGGTCACCCCTCCACTTT. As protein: CASSLPPRSPLHF.

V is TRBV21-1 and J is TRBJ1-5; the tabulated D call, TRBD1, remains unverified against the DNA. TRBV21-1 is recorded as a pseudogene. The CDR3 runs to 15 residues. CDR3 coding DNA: TGTGCCAGCAGCGCGGACAGGGAAACGAATCAGCCCCAGCATTTT. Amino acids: CASSADRETNQPQHF.

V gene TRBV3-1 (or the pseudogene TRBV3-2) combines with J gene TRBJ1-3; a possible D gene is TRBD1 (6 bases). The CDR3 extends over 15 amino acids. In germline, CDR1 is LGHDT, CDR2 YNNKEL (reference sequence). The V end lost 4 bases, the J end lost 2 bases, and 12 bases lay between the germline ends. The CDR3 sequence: CASSPQGEAGNTIYF. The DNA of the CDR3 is TGTGCCAGCAGCCCACAGGGTGAGGCTGGAAACACCATATATTTT.

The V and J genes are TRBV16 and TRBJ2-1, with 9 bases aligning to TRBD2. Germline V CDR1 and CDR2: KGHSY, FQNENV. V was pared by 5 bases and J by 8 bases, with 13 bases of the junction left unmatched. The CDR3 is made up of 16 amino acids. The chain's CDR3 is CASSGGLAGGRDEQFF. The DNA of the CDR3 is TGTGCCAGCAGCGGGGGCCTCGCGGGAGGGCGGGATGAGCAGTTCTTC.

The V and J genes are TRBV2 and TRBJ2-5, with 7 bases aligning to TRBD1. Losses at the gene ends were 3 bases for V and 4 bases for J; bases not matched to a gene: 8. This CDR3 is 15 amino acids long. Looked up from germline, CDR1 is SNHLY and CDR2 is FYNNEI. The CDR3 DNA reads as TGTGCCAGCAGTGACCCCACAGGGGCGGGAGAGACCCAGTACTTC. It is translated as CASSDPTGAGETQYF. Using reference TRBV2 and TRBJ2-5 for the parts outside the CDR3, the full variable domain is EPEVTQTPSHQVTQMGQEVILRCVPISNHLYFYWYRQILGQKVEFLVSFYNNEISEKSEIFDDQFSVERPDGSNFTLKIRSTKLEDSAMYFCASSDPTGAGETQYFGPGTRLLVL.

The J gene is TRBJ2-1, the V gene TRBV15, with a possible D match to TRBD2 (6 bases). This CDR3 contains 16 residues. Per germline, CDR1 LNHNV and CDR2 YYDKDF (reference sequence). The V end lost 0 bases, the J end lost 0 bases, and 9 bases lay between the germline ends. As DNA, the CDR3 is TGTGCCACCAGCAGAGATCGGAGGGGCTCCTACAATGAGCAGTTCTTC. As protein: CATSRDRRGSYNEQFF.

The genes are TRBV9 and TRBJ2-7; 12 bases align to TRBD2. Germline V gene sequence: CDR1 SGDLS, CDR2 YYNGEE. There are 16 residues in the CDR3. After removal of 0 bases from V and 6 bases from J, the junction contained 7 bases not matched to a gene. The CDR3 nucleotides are TGTGCCAGCAGCGTAGTGTCGACTAGCGGGAGTTCCGAGCAGTACTTC. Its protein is CASSVVSTSGSSEQYF. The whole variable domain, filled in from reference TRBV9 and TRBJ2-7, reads DSGVTQTPKHLITATGQRVTLRCSPRSGDLSVYWYQQSLDQGLQFLIQYYNGEERAKGNILERFSAQQFPDLHSELNLSSLELGDSALYFCASSVVSTSGSSEQYFGPGTRLTVT.

The DNA of the CDR3 is TGTGCCAGCAGACTATGGGACATCTACGAGCAGTACTTC. Residues: CASRLWDIYEQYF. V gene TRBV12-1 combines with J gene TRBJ2-7; the DNA was not compared with TRBD1, the D call given in the table. TRBV12-1 counts as a pseudogene. The CDR3 is 13 residues long.

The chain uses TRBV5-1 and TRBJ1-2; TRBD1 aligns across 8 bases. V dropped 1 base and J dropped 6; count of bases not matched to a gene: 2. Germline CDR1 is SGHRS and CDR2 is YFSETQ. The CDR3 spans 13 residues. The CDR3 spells CASSLQGADGYTF. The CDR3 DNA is TGCGCCAGCAGCTTGCAGGGGGCTGATGGCTACACCTTC.

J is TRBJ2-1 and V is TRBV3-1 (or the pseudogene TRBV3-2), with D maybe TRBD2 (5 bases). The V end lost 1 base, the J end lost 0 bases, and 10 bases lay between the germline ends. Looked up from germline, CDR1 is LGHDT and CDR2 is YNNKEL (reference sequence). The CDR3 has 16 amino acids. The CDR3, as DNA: TGTGCCAGCAGCCAAGGGACTTTTAGCTCCTACAATGAGCAGTTCTTC. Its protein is CASSQGTFSSYNEQFF.

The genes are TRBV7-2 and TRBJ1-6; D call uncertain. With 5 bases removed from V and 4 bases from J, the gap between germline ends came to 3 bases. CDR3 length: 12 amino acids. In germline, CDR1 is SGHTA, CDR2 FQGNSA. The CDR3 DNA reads TGTGCCAGCAGCCAATATAATTCACCCCTCCACTTT. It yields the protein CASSQYNSPLHF.

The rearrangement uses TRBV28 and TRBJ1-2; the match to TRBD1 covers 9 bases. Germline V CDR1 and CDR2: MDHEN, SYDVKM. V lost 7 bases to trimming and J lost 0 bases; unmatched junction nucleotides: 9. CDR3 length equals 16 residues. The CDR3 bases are TGTGCCAGCATCACAGGGGGCGATAGGGCTAACTATGGCTACACCTTC. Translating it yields CASITGGDRANYGYTF.

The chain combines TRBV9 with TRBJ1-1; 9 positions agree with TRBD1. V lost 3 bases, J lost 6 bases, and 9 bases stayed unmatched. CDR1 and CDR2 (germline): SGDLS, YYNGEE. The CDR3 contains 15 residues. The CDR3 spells CASSAGTGRWAEAFF. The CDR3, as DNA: TGTGCCAGCAGCGCCGGGACAGGGCGTTGGGCTGAAGCTTTCTTT.

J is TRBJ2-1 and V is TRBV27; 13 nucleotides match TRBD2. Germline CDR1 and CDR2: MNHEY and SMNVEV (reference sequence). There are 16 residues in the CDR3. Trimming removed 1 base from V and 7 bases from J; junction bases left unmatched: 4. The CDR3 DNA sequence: TGTGCCAGCAGTTTATTTACTAGCGGGAGGGGGAATGAGCAGTTCTTC. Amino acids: CASSLFTSGRGNEQFF.

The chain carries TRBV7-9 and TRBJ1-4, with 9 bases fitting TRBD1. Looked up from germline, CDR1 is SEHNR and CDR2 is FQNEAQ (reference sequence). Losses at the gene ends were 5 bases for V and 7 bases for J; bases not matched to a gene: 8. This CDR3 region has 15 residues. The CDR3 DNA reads TGTGCCAGCAGCCCAACCGGGACAGGGTTTGAAAAACTGTTTTTT. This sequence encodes CASSPTGTGFEKLFF.

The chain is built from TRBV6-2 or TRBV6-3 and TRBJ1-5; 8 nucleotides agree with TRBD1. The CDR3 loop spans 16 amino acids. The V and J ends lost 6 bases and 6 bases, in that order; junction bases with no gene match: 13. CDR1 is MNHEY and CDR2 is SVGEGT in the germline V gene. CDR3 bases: TGTGCCAGCAGCGCCGGACAGGGTAGGGCGGTTCAGCCCCAGCATTTT. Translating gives CASSAGQGRAVQPQHF.

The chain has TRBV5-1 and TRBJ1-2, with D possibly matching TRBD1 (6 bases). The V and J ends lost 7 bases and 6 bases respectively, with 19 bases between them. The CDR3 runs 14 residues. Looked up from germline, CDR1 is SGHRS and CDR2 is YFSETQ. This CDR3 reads CASREGTQSDGYTF. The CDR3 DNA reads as TGCGCCAGCCGAGAAGGGACACAGAGCGATGGCTACACCTTC.

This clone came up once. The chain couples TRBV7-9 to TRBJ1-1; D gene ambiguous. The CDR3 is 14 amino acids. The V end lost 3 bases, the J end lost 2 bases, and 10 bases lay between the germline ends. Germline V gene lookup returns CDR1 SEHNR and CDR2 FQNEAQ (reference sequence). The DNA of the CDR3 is TGTGCCAGCAGCTTTTTTACAGAAAACACTGAAGCTTTCTTT. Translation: CASSFFTENTEAFF.